The 23 T cell receptor beta chains in this list originate from one sample, sequenced in a study of T cells in Graves' hyperthyroidism and ophthalmopathy. It was RNA transcripts that yielded the amplified TCR beta CDR3 regions. An initial round of RT-PCR targeting the TCR CDR3 relied on the HTBI primer set. Each CDR3 protein gets one entry after TCRdb re-called the multiplex PCR reads with MiXCR. The sample includes under 450,000 distinct CDR3 sequences, around 14% of them seen just once. Specimen: blood. All receptors come from a young woman with Graves' hyperthyroidism.

This clonotype was seen many times. The chain has TRBV7-3 and TRBJ2-7, with TRBD2 as a possible D gene (6 bases). CDR3 length: 14 residues. Trimming took off 3 bases at V and 2 bases at J, with 11 bases between the two ends. Germline V gives CDR1 SGHTA, CDR2 FQGTGA. The CDR3 spells CASSLRRGPYEQYF. Here the CDR3 DNA reads TGTGCCAGCAGCTTGCGGCGGGGACCCTACGAGCAGTACTTC.

This clonotype was seen many times. The chain is built from TRBV20-1 and TRBJ2-3; 11 nucleotides agree with TRBD2. Germline-derived CDR1 and CDR2 are DFQATT and SNEGSKA (reference sequence). The CDR3 contains 12 residues. V dropped 8 bases and J dropped 5; count of bases not matched to a gene: 3. CDR3 nucleotides: TGCAGTTACCTAGCGGGGGGAGATACGCAGTATTTT. Amino acid sequence: CSYLAGGDTQYF.

This clonotype was counted ten times or more. The chain joins TRBV9 to TRBJ2-2, with TRBD2 matching 7 bases. V trimming: 0 bases; J trimming: 7 bases; junction bases outside the gene matches: 6. Per germline, CDR1 SGDLS and CDR2 YYNGEE. This CDR3 comprises 15 residues. CDR3 sequence: CASSVAGRASGELFF. CDR3 coding DNA: TGTGCCAGCAGCGTAGCTGGGAGGGCAAGCGGGGAGCTGTTTTTT.

As regards this clonotype: At one of its ends the junction is not consistent with the germline gene, which may arise from a read error. This chain connects TRBV11-2 to TRBJ1-4; D may be TRBD1 (5 bases). The CDR3 is 15 residues long. Germline V lookup: CDR1 SGHAT, CDR2 FQNNGV. CDR3 residues: CAISLDQGGFEKLFF. As DNA, the CDR3 is TGTGCCATCAGCTTAGACCAGGGAGGTTTCGAGAAACTGTTTTTT. Full variable domain (outside the CDR3, taken from reference TRBV11-2 and TRBJ1-4): EAGVAQSPRYKIIEKRQSVAFWCNPISGHATLYWYQQILGQGPKLLIQFQNNGVVDDSQLPKDRFSAERLKGVDSTLKIQPAKLEDSAVYLCAISLDQGGFEKLFFGSGTQLSVL.

This clonotype was counted between two and nine times. The chain carries TRBV29-1 and TRBJ1-2, with no clear D. From germline, CDR1 is SQVTM and CDR2 ANQGSEA. CDR3 length: 13 amino acids. V was shortened by 5 bases and J by 2 bases, with 12 bases between the two germline ends. CDR3 sequence reads: CSVQSTENYGYTF. The CDR3 DNA sequence: TGCAGCGTTCAATCAACGGAGAACTATGGCTACACCTTC. The full variable domain, rest sourced from reference TRBV29-1 and TRBJ1-2, is SAVISQKPSRDICQRGTSLTIQCQVDSQVTMMFWYRQQPGQSLTLIATANQGSEATYESGFVIDKFPISRPNLTFSTLTVSNMSPEDSSIYLCSVQSTENYGYTFGSGTRLTVV.

This clonotype was counted between two and nine times. This rearrangement joins TRBV28 to TRBJ2-3; 10 bases agree with TRBD1. The germline CDR1 and CDR2 sequences are MDHEN and SYDVKM. V gave up 5 bases and J gave up 12 bases; unmatched junction bases: 5. This CDR3 is built from 12 residues. The CDR3 protein is CASSPGTGVQYF. CDR3 DNA sequence: TGTGCCAGCAGTCCTGGGACAGGGGTCCAGTATTTT.

This clonotype was seen ten or more times. The gene calls are TRBV11-1 and TRBJ2-7, with 7 bases aligning to TRBD1. J gave up 2 bases and V 4 bases, and 17 bases lay outside the gene matches. CDR1 SGHAT and CDR2 FQDESV come from the germline V gene (reference sequence). CDR3 length: 18 residues. The CDR3 nucleotides are TGTGCCAGCAGCTCAAACGGGACAGTTAGGCCTTGGGCCTACGAGCAGTACTTC. Its protein product is CASSSNGTVRPWAYEQYF. The whole variable domain, remainder taken from reference TRBV11-1 and TRBJ2-7, is EAEVAQSPRYKITEKSQAVAFWCDPISGHATLYWYRQILGQGPELLVQFQDESVVDDSQLPKDRFSAERLKGVDSTLKIQPAELGDSAMYLCASSSNGTVRPWAYEQYFGPGTRLTVT.

The chain has TRBV20-1 and TRBJ2-1; a possible D gene is TRBD2 (6 bases). This CDR3 spans 12 amino acids. Germline V CDR1 and CDR2: DFQATT, SNEGSKA (reference sequence). The ends were cut back, 5 bases at V and 5 bases at J, with 10 bases in the middle. The CDR3 loop is CSARRLDNEQFF. The CDR3 coding sequence is TGCAGTGCTCGTAGACTAGACAATGAGCAGTTCTTC.

This clonotype was observed at least ten times. This chain links TRBV20-1 with TRBJ1-6; 8 nucleotides agree with TRBD1. Looked up from germline, CDR1 is DFQATT and CDR2 is SNEGSKA (reference sequence). This CDR3 spans 15 amino acids. The ends lost 1 base at V and 6 bases at J; junction bases unmatched: 5. CDR3 in DNA: TGCAGTGCTAGAGGACAGGGGCACCTTAATTCACCCCTCCACTTT. This gives the protein CSARGQGHLNSPLHF.

This clonotype was detected many times. The chain carries TRBV7-2 and TRBJ1-2, with 8 bases aligning to TRBD1. The CDR3 spans 17 residues. Trimming at V came to 3 bases and at J to 4 bases, leaving 13 bases not matched to a gene. Germline loops: CDR1 SGHTA, CDR2 FQGNSA. CDR3 sequence: CASSFPRTGRGLYGYTF. In DNA form, the CDR3 reads TGTGCCAGCAGCTTCCCTCGGACAGGGCGGGGACTCTATGGCTACACCTTC. The whole variable domain, remainder taken from reference TRBV7-2 and TRBJ1-2, is GAGVSQSPSNKVTEKGKDVELRCDPISGHTALYWYRQSLGQGLEFLIYFQGNSAPDKSGLPSDRFSAERTGGSVSTLTIQRTQQEDSAVYLCASSFPRTGRGLYGYTFGSGTRLTVV.

The chain links TRBV5-5 to TRBJ2-5; 7 nucleotides align to TRBD1. In germline, CDR1 is SGHKS, CDR2 YYEKEE (reference sequence). The V gene end was trimmed by 4 bases and the J gene end by 5 bases; junction bases not matched to a gene: 11. The CDR3 covers 15 residues. The CDR3 DNA reads TGTGCCAGCAGCCGCGACAGGGTGGTAGGGGAGACCCAGTACTTC. Amino acid sequence: CASSRDRVVGETQYF.

Many counts were recorded for this clonotype. CDR3 nucleotides: TGTGCCAGCGTCCCTGGGGACAGAGCCTACAATGAGCAGTTCTTC. Amino acid sequence: CASVPGDRAYNEQFF. This chain uses TRBV7-9 with TRBJ2-1; 7 nucleotides line up with TRBD1. V lost 8 bases, J lost 2 bases, and 9 bases stayed unmatched. The CDR3 totals 15 residues. The V gene's germline CDR1 is SEHNR and CDR2 FQNEAQ (reference sequence).

This clonotype was observed many times. This rearrangement joins TRBV6-6 to TRBJ2-7; no clear D. Trimming cost V 2 bases and J 1 base, with 9 bases left between them. Germline loops: CDR1 MNHNY, CDR2 SVGAGI (reference sequence). The CDR3 is 14 amino acids. The CDR3 protein is CASSYKARSYEQYF. DNA of the CDR3: TGTGCCAGCAGTTACAAGGCACGGTCCTACGAGCAGTACTTC.

This clonotype was counted at least ten times. The V and J genes are TRBV7-9 and TRBJ1-5; the D is unclear. Per germline, CDR1 SEHNR and CDR2 FQNEAQ (reference sequence). V lost 3 bases to trimming and J lost 7 bases, with 7 bases between them. This CDR3 has 12 amino acids. CDR3 DNA sequence: TGTGCCAGCAGCTTTGAGGCCCAGCCCCAGCATTTT. It is translated as CASSFEAQPQHF.

Ten or more counts support this clonotype. The chain links TRBV10-3 to TRBJ2-3, with 9 bases fitting TRBD2. CDR3 length equals 15 residues. Looked up from germline, CDR1 is ENHRY and CDR2 is SYGVKD. The junction had 8 bases not matched to a gene; V was cut back by 5 bases and J by 5 bases. The CDR3 protein is CAISRGSGSGDTQYF. CDR3 bases: TGTGCCATCAGTAGGGGTAGCGGGAGTGGAGATACGCAGTATTTT.

This rearrangement joins TRBV7-2 to TRBJ2-6, with TRBD1 matching 12 bases. Germline CDR1 and CDR2: SGHTA and FQGNSA. This CDR3 region has 18 residues. V lost 4 bases, J lost 4 bases, and 8 bases stayed unmatched. The CDR3 is CASSSYPGQGAGANVLTF. The CDR3 DNA reads as TGTGCCAGCAGCTCATATCCGGGACAGGGGGCCGGGGCCAACGTCCTGACTTTC.

The chain uses TRBV3-1 and TRBJ2-7; 9 bases fit TRBD2. With the DNA end fitting TRBJ2-1 better, the J assignment may be wrong. The CDR3 spans 16 residues. CDR1 is LGHDT, CDR2 YNNKEL, per germline (reference sequence). The CDR3 loop reads CASSPPVGGRAYEQFF. As DNA, the CDR3 is TGTGCCAGCAGCCCCCCCGTGGGCGGGAGGGCCTACGAGCAGTTCTTC.

J is TRBJ2-5 and V is TRBV7-2; 16 bases align to TRBD2. V lost 4 bases and J lost 6; bases outside the gene matches: 8. CDR3 size: 17 residues. Germline loops: CDR1 SGHTA, CDR2 FQGNSA. For the CDR3, the DNA is TGTGCCAGCAGCTCCCCGGGACTAGCGGGGGGGCCGAAGACCCAGTACTTC. This codes for CASSSPGLAGGPKTQYF.

J is TRBJ2-1 and V is TRBV5-1, with 13 bases that match TRBD2. With 4 bases clipped from V and 6 bases from J, the junction kept 4 bases outside the gene matches. The CDR3 loop spans 15 amino acids. Germline V CDR1 and CDR2: SGHRS, YFSETQ. In DNA form, the CDR3 reads TGCGCCAGCAGCGAGGGACTAGCGGGAAGCAATGAGCAGTTCTTC. Its protein product is CASSEGLAGSNEQFF.

This clonotype has ten or more counts. J is TRBJ2-5 and V is TRBV6-2 or TRBV6-3; TRBD1 is a possible D gene (6 bases). CDR1 and CDR2 from the germline V gene are MNHEY and SVGEGT. The CDR3 has 14 amino acids. Trimming left V 2 bases short and J 2 bases short, with 9 bases between. In DNA, the CDR3 is TGTGCCAGCAGTTACGGGGGCAGTCAAGAGACCCAGTACTTC. It yields the protein CASSYGGSQETQYF.

V and J are TRBV4-2 and TRBJ2-3; no clear D. Germline V lookup: CDR1 LGHNA, CDR2 YNFKEQ. V dropped 1 base and J dropped 3 bases, with 11 bases sitting between them. The CDR3 is made up of 15 amino acids. The chain's CDR3 is CASSQAQLGTDTQYF. CDR3 in DNA: TGTGCCAGCAGCCAAGCCCAGCTTGGGACAGATACGCAGTATTTT.

Ten or more counts support this clonotype. J is TRBJ1-5 and V is TRBV6-1; D ambiguous. V was trimmed by 5 bases and J by 2 bases, leaving 10 bases between them. Germline CDR1 and CDR2: MNHNS and SASEGT. The CDR3 loop spans 14 amino acids. CDR3 bases: TGTGCCAGCAGTAACGTGAGGGGCAATCAGCCCCAGCATTTT. Translated, it gives CASSNVRGNQPQHF.

Many counts were recorded for this clonotype. The V gene is TRBV7-9, the J gene TRBJ2-4, with 16 bases lining up with TRBD2. The CDR3 sequence is 17 residues long. CDR1 SEHNR and CDR2 FQNEAQ come from the germline V gene (reference sequence). After removal of 4 bases from V and 8 bases from J, the junction contained 8 bases not matched to a gene. The CDR3 spells CASSSGTSGRAWDIQYF. Written as DNA, the CDR3 is TGTGCCAGCAGCTCCGGGACTAGCGGGAGGGCCTGGGACATTCAGTACTTC.